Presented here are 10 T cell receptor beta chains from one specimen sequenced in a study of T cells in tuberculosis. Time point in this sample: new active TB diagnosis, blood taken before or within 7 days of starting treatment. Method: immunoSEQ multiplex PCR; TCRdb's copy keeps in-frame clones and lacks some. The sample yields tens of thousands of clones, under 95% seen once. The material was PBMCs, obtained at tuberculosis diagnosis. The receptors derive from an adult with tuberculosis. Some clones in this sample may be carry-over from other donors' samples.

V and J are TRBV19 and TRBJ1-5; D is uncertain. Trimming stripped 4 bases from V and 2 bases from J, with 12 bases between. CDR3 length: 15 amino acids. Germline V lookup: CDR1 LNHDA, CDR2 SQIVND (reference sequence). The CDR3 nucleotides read TGTGCCAGTAGTACCTATTACCAGGGCAATCAGCCCCAGCATTTT. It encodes CASSTYYQGNQPQHF.

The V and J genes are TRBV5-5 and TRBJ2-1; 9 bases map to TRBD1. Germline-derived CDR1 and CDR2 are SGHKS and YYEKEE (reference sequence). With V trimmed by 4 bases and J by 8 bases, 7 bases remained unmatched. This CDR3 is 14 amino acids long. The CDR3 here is CASSGGQGWDEQFF. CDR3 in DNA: TGTGCCAGCAGCGGCGGACAGGGGTGGGATGAGCAGTTCTTC.

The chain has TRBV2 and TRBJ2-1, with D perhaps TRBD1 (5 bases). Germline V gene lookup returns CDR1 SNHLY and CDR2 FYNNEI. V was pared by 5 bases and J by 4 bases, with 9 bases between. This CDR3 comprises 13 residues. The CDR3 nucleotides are TGTGCCAGCAGTAGGGGTGGATACAATGAGCAGTTCTTC. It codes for CASSRGGYNEQFF.

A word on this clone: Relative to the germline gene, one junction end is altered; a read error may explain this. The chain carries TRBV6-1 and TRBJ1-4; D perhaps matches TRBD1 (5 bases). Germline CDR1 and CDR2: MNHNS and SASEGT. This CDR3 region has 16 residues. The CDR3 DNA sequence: TGTGCCAGCAGTCAAGCAAGGACAAGGAAAAATGAAAAACTGTTTTTT. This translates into CASSQARTRKNEKLFF.

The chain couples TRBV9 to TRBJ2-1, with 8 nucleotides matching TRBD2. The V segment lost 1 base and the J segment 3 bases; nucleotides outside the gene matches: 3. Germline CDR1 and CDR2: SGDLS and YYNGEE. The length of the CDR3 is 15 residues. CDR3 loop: CASSVYGTSYNEQFF. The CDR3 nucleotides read TGTGCCAGCAGCGTATATGGGACTAGCTACAATGAGCAGTTCTTC.

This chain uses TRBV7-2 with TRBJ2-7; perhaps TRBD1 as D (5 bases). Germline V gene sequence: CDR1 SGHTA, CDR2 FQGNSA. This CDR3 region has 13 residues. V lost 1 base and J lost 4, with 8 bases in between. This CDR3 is CASSLGRQYEQYF. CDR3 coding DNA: TGTGCCAGCAGCTTAGGTCGACAGTACGAGCAGTACTTC.

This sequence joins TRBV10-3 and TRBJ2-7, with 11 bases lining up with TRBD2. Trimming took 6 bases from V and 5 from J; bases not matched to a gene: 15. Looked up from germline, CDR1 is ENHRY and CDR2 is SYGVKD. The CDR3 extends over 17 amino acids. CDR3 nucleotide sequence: TGTGCCATCAGAGCAGCATGGCTAGCGGGGGGCCGGGACGAGCAGTACTTC. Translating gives CAIRAAWLAGGRDEQYF.

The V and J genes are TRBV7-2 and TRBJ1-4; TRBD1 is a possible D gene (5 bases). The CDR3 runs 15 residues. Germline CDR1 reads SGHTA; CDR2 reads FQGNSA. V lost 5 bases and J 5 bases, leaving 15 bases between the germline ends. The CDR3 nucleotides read TGTGCCAGCAGCCTCGGTGGGGCGCGGAATGAAAAACTGTTTTTT. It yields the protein CASSLGGARNEKLFF.

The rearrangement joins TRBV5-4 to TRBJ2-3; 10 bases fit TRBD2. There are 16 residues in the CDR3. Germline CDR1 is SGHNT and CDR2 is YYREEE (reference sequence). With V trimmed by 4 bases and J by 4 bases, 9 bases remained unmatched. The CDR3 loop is CASSLPAGGLADTQYF. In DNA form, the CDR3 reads TGTGCCAGCAGCCTCCCAGCGGGGGGGCTGGCAGATACGCAGTATTTT.

As DNA, the CDR3 is TGTGCCAGCAGCTTAAGCCGGAACACTGAAGCTTTCTTT. As protein: CASSLSRNTEAFF. The V and J genes are TRBV11-2 and TRBJ1-1; D is undetermined. Germline CDR1 and CDR2: SGHAT and FQNNGV. Trimming took 2 bases from V and 1 from J, leaving 5 bases between them. The CDR3 runs 13 residues.